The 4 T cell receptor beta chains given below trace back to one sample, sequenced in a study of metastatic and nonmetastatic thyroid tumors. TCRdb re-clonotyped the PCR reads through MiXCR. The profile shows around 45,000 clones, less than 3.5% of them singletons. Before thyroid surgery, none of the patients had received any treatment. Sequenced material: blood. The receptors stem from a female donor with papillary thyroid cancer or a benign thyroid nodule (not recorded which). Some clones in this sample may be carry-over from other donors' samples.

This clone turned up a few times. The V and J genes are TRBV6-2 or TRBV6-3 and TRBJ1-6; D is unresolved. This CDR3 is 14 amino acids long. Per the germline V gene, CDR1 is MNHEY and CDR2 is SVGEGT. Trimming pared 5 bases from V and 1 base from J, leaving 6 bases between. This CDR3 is CASSTRSYNSPLHF. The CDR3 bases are TGTGCCAGCAGTACTCGGTCCTATAATTCACCCCTCCACTTT.

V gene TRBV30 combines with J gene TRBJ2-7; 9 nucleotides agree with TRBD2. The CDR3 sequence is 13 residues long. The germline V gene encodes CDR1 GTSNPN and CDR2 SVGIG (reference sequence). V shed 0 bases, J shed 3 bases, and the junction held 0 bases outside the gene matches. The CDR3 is CAWSVAGGYEQYF. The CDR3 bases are TGTGCCTGGAGTGTAGCGGGAGGCTACGAGCAGTACTTC. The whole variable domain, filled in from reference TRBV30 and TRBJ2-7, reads SQTIHQWPATLVQPVGSPLSLECTVEGTSNPNLYWYRQAAGRGLQLLFYSVGIGQISSEVPQNLSASRPQDRQFILSSKKLLLSDSGFYLCAWSVAGGYEQYFGPGTRLTVT.

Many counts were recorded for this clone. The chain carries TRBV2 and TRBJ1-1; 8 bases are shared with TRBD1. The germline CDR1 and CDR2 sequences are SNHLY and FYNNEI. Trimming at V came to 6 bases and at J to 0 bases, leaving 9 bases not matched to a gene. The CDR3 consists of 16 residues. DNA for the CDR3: TGTGCCAGCAGGGCCATGGACAGGGCCATGAACACTGAAGCTTTCTTT. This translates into CASRAMDRAMNTEAFF.

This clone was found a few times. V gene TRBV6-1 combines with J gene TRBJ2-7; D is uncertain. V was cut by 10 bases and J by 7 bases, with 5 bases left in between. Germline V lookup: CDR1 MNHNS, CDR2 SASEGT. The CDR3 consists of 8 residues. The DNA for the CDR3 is TGTGCCACCCCGGAGCAGTACTTC. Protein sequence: CATPEQYF.